Detailed here is one TCR beta chain. The antigen remains unidentified. The sample is drawn from a study of vaccination effects on CD4 cells after COVID-19. This CDR3 comprises 14 residues. The V end lost 0 bases, the J end lost 5 bases, and 11 bases lay between the germline ends. The V gene's germline CDR1 is SGDLS and CDR2 YYNGEE. Viral peptide pool expansion of antigen-specific CD4+ T cells preceded sequencing in the ViraFEST assay. CD4+ T cells were isolated after less than 13 days of culture. Each participant was administered two doses of either the BNT162b2 or the mRNA-1273 vaccine. Previously uninfected by SARS-CoV-2, the vaccine recipients also showed negative nucleocapsid antibodies. Each well held 2 million to 2.5 million PBMC cultured with 7.5 to 10 ug/ml peptides and 10 IU/ml IL-2. The method was immunoSEQ multiplex PCR; TCRdb's version includes in-frame clones alone and lacks a portion of them. The repertoire consists of 80,000 to 95,000 clones, with 60% to 85% occurring once and the leading ten covering approximately 1%.

Study-level results: Whether induced by infection or by vaccine, clones showed marked clonal contraction late after vaccination.

The source is a human donor who received a COVID-19 vaccine. The starting material was CD4+ T cells from PBMCs cultured with HCoV-OC43 spike peptides, obtained after COVID-19 vaccination. Described subset: HCoV-OC43 spike overlapping peptide pool stimulation. The genes are TRBV9 and TRBJ1-1; no clear D gene. The CDR3 bases are TGTGCCAGCAGCGTAGGAACCCTCCGGACTGAAGCTTTCTTT. Its protein is CASSVGTLRTEAFF.